This T cell receptor (beta chain) was found in a study of blood T cell repertoires in COVID-19. About the research overall: Specimens from acute and convalescent COVID-19 originated in the United States, Italy and Spain.

Germline CDR1 is SGHRS and CDR2 is YFSETQ. The V end was cut by 3 bases, the J end by 2 bases, with 11 bases between. The length of the CDR3 is 15 residues. TCRdb's table, derived via immunoSEQ multiplex PCR, lists solely in-frame clones and lacks some. The sample lists some 170,000 clones; 75% to 85% were seen once. Sequencing was carried out using peripheral blood. This clonotype originated in a human donor in a cohort sampled during active COVID-19. This chain links TRBV5-1 with TRBJ1-4, with D possibly matching TRBD1 (5 bases). CDR3 nucleotides: TGCGCCAGCAGCTCAAAGGGGTCGACTAATGAAAAACTGTTTTTT. This translates into CASSSKGSTNEKLFF.